What follows is one T cell receptor beta chain and its context. The sample holds many counts of this clonotype. Which antigen it targets is not known. It has no much larger one-base neighbor in the sample; base qualities were not kept. The protocol used for the library was PCR. The sequencer listed for this sample is Illumina HiSeq 2500. To normalize quantification of the TCRbeta repertoire, the TCR libraries were built with molecular barcoding that relied on unique molecular identifiers. The public reads were reanalyzed by TCRdb: fastp trimming at Q25, MiXCR alignment, in-frame beta chains only. Every CDR3 protein is listed once, alongside the most common genes and DNA of its rows. The sample table contains 250,000 to 300,000 distinct CDR3 sequences; only one count was recorded for over 7.5% of them. The ten largest account for about 9.3% of the sample. This entry belongs to a study of T-cell reconstitution after alpha-beta-depleted transplantation in children (dated by TCRdb to 2016 to 2017). About the study as a whole: Using TCR repertoire profiling, the study followed T-cell immune reconstitution in a quantitative way in children after TCRalphabeta/CD19-depleted allogeneic hematopoietic cell transplantation. The investigation overall reported the following: Apparently early alphabetaT-cell count recovery about two months after transplant reportedly relied on only several hundred rapidly expanded clones derived from non-depleted graft cells. Over the following months the frequencies of hyperexpanded clones went down, and after one year T-cell counts and TCRbeta diversity were mostly credited to newly produced T cells. In some patients, the high TCRbeta diversity seen at day 60 was put down to recipient T cells and intrathymic progenitors that had survived conditioning.

The treatment or condition label on this specimen signifies: allogeneic hematopoietic cell transplantation with graft depleted of TCRalphabeta T cells and CD19 B cells. Transplant recipients were children who received TCRalphabeta/CD19-depleted allogeneic hematopoietic cell grafts. According to the germline V gene (reference sequence), CDR1 reads DFQATT and CDR2 reads SNEGSKA. From cysteine to phenylalanine, the CDR3 is 16 amino acids long. Only the CDR3 region is kept as DNA, spanning 48 bases read in frame from base 1. Unmatched junction bases come to 9, with V trimmed by 0 bases and J by 7 bases.

This TCR was sampled from a female patient aged 2 to 10 who had a stem cell transplant for Fanconi anemia, so the T cells may come from the graft donor. The sequence is built from TRBV20-1 and TRBJ2-1, with 10 bases in between that match TRBD1. Material: peripheral blood, obtained 360 days after TCRalphabeta/CD19-depleted stem cell transplant. The nucleotide sequence is TGCAGTGCTAGAGATCTCGGGACAGGGGAAACGAATGAGCAGTTCTTC. Translated, it reads CSARDLGTGETNEQFF.